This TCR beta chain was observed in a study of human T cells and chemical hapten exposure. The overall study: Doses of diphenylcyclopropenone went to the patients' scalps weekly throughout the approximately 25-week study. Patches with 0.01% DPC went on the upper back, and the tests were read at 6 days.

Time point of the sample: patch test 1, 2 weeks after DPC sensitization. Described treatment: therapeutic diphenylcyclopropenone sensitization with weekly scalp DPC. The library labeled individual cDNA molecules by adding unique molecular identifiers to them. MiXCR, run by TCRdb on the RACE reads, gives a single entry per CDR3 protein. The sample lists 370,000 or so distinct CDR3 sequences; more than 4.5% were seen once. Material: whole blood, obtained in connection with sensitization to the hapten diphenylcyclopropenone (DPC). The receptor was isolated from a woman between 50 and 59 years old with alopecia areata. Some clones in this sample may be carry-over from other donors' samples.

CDR3 nucleotide sequence: TGTGCCAGCACCGGGACTAGTCCAGATACGCAGTATTTT. This sequence encodes CASTGTSPDTQYF. This sequence joins TRBV5-4 and TRBJ2-3; TRBD2 agrees at 8 bases. Germline values: CDR1 SGHNT, CDR2 YYREEE (reference sequence). V lost 6 bases, J lost 4 bases, and 4 bases stayed unmatched. This CDR3 has 13 amino acids. Filled out from reference TRBV5-4 and TRBJ2-3, the complete variable domain reads ETGVTQSPTHLIKTRGQQVTLRCSSQSGHNTVSWYQQALGQGPQFIFQYYREEENGRGNFPPRFSGLQFPNYSSELNVNALELDDSALYLCASTGTSPDTQYFGPGTRLTVL.